Listed below are T cell receptor beta chains from one sample, sequenced in a study of cytomegalovirus exposure and HLA in healthy donors. The table came from immunoSEQ multiplex PCR; TCRdb's copy has only in-frame clones and leaves some out. The sample carries 90,000 or so clones, 85% recorded once. The material sequenced was PBMCs. The source is a man between 18 and 35 years old in good health and CMV-seropositive. Both conserved end residues are part of each CDR3. Part of the rows lack a size; the others show once, few, many or a class for expanded clones.

v_gene	abundance	j_gene	len	CDR3aa
TRBV28	NA	TRBJ2-3	19	CASSPGLAASKSSTDTQYF
TRBV10-3	once	TRBJ2-7	14	CAIGRGQSSYEQYF
TRBV6-4	NA	TRBJ1-4	14	CASSADSFGEKLFF
TRBV7-3	NA	TRBJ1-5	14	CASSFGQGNQPQHF
TRBV6-1	NA	TRBJ1-1	14	CASNLRTGAPEAFF
TRBV10-1	NA	TRBJ2-1	16	CARRDMGQGSYNEQFF
TRBV27	NA	TRBJ2-7	14	CASSSTDRPYEQYF
TRBV15	NA	TRBJ1-2	16	CATSTWDRGANYGYTF
TRBV30	few	TRBJ1-1	13	CAWGTGWTTEAFF
TRBV29-1	NA	TRBJ2-1	11	CSVGGVAEQFF
TRBV7-6	NA	TRBJ2-1	16	CASSLRAGERYNEQFF
TRBV4-2	NA	TRBJ1-1	15	CAFSPGTKVNTEAFF
TRBV30	NA	TRBJ2-7	11	CAWEGGYEQYF
TRBV7-9	NA	TRBJ2-3	13	CASSYLAADTQYF
TRBV5-5	NA	TRBJ2-2	18	CASSLGEWAGDDTGELFF
TRBV30	once	TRBJ2-5	13	CAWAARARETQYF
TRBV15	NA	TRBJ1-5	12	CATSIGNQPQHF
TRBV28	NA	TRBJ1-2	17	CASSLESDRSVPYGYTF
TRBV19	once	TRBJ1-2	17	CASSLTGTEKINYGYTF
TRBV6-5	NA	TRBJ1-1	14	CASSYGGANTEAFF
TRBV7-7	NA	TRBJ2-3	15	CASSLLVGAGDTQYF
TRBV19	few	TRBJ1-5	14	CASTPGQADQPQHF
TRBV4-1	NA	TRBJ2-3	15	CASSHRTRTPDTQYF
TRBV5-1	NA	TRBJ2-2	14	CASSGGTATGELFF
TRBV28	once	TRBJ2-1	14	CASSLRDSVLEQFF
TRBV2	NA	TRBJ2-7	14	CASTEMTSGSAKYF
TRBV7-9	NA	TRBJ1-4	17	CASSLVFGNPGDEKLFF
TRBV7-9	NA	TRBJ1-3	18	CASSQQYDRLISGNTIYF
TRBV13	NA	TRBJ1-2	14	CASSLATGSNGYTF
TRBV29-1	few	TRBJ2-7	13	CSVSPNRGYEQYF